This TCR beta chain was obtained from a study of patients and donors after allogeneic stem cell transplantation. Germline V lookup: CDR1 SGHKS, CDR2 YYEKEE (reference sequence). Trimming removed 1 base at V and 2 bases at J, with 17 bases between. The length of the CDR3 is 17 residues. TCRdb fed the RT-PCR reads into MiXCR, producing one record per CDR3 protein. This sample has about 100,000 distinct CDR3 sequences, with approximately 40% found just once. Sequenced input: blood, either unsorted or a sorted T cell fraction (not recorded which). The chain recombines TRBV5-5 with TRBJ2-3, with a weak D call TRBD2 (7 bases). This sequence originates from a human donor who was either an allogeneic HSCT recipient or a stem cell or donor lymphocyte infusion donor (not recorded which). It is not recorded whose cells these are; they may come from a transplant donor. CDR3 DNA: TGTGCCAGCAGCTTGTTTCCGGGGGGCCCCAACACAGATACGCAGTATTTT. Its translation: CASSLFPGGPNTDTQYF.